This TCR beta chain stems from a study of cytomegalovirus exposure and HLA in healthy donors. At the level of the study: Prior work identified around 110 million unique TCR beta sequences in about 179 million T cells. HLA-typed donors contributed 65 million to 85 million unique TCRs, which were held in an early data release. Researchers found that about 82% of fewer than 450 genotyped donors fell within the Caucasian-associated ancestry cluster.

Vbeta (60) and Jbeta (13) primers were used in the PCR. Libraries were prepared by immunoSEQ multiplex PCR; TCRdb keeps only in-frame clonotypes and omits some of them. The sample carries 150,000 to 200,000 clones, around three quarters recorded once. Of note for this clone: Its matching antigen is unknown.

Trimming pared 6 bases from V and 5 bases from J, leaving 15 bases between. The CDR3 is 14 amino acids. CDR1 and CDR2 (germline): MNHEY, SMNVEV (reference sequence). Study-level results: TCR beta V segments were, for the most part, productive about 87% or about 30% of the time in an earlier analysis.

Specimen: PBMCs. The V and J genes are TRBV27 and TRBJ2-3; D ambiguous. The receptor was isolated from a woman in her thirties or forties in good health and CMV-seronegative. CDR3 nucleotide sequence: TGTGCCAGCAGCCGTCTGCGAGATTTAGATACGCAGTATTTT. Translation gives CASSRLRDLDTQYF.